In its sample, the clone carrying this TCR beta chain was seen a few times. Its antigen is not identified. The V segment lost 6 bases and the J segment 7 bases; nucleotides outside the gene matches: 10. Looked up from germline, CDR1 is MDHEN and CDR2 is SYDVKM. CDR3 length equals 15 residues. Expressed TCRB transcripts got sequenced, as all isolated RNA was reverse transcribed. Assay: immunoSEQ multiplex PCR; the TCRdb copy retains only in-frame clones and omits some. The repertoire has roughly 150,000 clones, 9% to 10% of them found once; the top ten carry roughly 0.72%. These data belong to a study of beta chain features in type 1 diabetes. Notes on the study in general: TCRB repertoires of naive, central memory and Treg cells appeared more similar among patients than among healthy donors. Across all four CD4+ subsets, people with type 1 diabetes showed modestly shorter TCRB CDR3s.

The clonotype originates from a woman in her twenties or thirties with type 1 diabetes. V usage is TRBV28 and J usage is TRBJ2-7, with 12 bases fitting TRBD1. Sequencing used central memory CD4+ T cells from blood. The CDR3 reads CASSALGQGAREQYF. The CDR3 DNA is TGTGCCAGCAGCGCGTTGGGACAGGGGGCACGGGAGCAGTACTTC.